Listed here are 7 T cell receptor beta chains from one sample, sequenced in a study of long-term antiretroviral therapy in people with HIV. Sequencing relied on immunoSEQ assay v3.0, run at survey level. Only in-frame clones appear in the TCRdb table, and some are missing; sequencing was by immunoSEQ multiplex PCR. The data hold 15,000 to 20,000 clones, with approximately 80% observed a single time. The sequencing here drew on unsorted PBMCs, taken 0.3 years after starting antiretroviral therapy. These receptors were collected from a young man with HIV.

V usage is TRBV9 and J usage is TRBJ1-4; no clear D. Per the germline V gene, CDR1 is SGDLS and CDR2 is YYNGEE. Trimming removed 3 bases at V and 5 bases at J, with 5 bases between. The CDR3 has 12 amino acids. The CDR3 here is CASSDVNEKLFF. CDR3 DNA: TGTGCCAGCAGCGACGTCAATGAAAAACTGTTTTTT.

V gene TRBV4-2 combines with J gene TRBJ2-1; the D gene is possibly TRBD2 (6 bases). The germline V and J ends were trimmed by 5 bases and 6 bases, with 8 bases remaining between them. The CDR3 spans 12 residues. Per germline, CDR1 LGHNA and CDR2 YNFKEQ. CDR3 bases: TGTGCCAGCAGCGAGACTAGCAATGAGCAGTTCTTC. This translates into CASSETSNEQFF.

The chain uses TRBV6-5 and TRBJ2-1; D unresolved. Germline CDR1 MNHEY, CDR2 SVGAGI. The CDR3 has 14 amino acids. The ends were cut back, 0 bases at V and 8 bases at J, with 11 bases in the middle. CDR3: CASSYSQASHEQFF. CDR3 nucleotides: TGTGCCAGCAGTTACTCGCAGGCAAGTCATGAGCAGTTCTTC.

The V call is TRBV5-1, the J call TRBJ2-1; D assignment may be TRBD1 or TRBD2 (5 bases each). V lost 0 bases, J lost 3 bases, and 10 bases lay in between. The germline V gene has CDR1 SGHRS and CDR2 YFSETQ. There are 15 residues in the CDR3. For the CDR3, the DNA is TGCGCCAGCAGCTTGGTTGGGACGAACTACAATGAGCAGTTCTTC. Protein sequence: CASSLVGTNYNEQFF.

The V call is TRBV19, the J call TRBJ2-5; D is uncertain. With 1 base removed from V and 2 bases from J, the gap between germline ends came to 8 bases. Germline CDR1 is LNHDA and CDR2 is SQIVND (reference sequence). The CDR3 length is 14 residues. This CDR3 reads CASSIGRQQETQYF. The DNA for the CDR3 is TGTGCCAGTAGTATAGGGCGGCAGCAAGAGACCCAGTACTTC. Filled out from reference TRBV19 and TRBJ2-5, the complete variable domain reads DGGITQSPKYLFRKEGQNVTLSCEQNLNHDAMYWYRQDPGQGLRLIYYSQIVNDFQKGDIAEGYSVSREKKESFPLTVTSAQKNPTAFYLCASSIGRQQETQYFGPGTRLLVL.

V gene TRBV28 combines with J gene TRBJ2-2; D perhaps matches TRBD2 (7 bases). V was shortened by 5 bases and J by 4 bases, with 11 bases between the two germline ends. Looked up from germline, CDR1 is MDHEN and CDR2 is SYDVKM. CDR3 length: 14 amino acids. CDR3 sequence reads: CASSLGGGTGELFF. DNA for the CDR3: TGTGCCAGCAGTCTAGGGGGGGGCACCGGGGAGCTGTTTTTT.

The CDR3 spells CASSHPPGESPYSNQPQHF. CDR3 sequence (DNA): TGTGCCAGCAGCCACCCACCAGGGGAATCACCTTATAGCAATCAGCCCCAGCATTTT. The chain has TRBV7-9 and TRBJ1-5; D might be TRBD1 (6 bases). Germline loops: CDR1 SEHNR, CDR2 FQNEAQ (reference sequence). This CDR3 is 19 amino acids long. With 5 bases removed from V and 0 bases from J, the gap between germline ends came to 23 bases.